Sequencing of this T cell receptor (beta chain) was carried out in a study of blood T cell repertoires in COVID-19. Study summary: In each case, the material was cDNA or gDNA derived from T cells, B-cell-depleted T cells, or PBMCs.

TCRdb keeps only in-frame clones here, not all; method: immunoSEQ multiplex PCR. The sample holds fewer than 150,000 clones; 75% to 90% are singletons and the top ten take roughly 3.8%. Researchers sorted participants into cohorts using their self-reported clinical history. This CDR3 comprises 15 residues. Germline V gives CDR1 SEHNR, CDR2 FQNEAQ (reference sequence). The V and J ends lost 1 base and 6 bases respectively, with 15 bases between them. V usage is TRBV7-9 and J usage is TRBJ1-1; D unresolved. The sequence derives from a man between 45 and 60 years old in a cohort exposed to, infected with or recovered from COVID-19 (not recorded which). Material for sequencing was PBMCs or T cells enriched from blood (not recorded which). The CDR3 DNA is TGTGCCAGCAGCTTAGGTTACACCCAGGTTCCTGAAGCTTTCTTT. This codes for CASSLGYTQVPEAFF.